A single sample is the source of the 26 T cell receptor beta chains below, sequenced in a study of identical twins. TCRdb reanalysed the 5' RACE reads using MiXCR and keeps one entry per CDR3 protein. Counted here are about 430,000 distinct CDR3 sequences, roughly 20% occurring once; the ten biggest clones make up approximately 12%. The specimen was naive T cells sorted from blood. Receptor source: a man in his forties or fifties in good health.

This clonotype was counted between two and nine times. The chain combines TRBV18 with TRBJ2-1; 7 nucleotides match TRBD2. Germline V gene lookup returns CDR1 KGHSH and CDR2 LQKENI. The CDR3 runs to 15 residues. Unmatched junction bases numbered 10, after V lost 6 bases and J lost 5 bases. The CDR3, as DNA: TGTGCCAGCTCCCCTACCCGCGGGGGAAACAATGAGCAGTTCTTC. This gives the protein CASSPTRGGNNEQFF.

V is TRBV20-1 and J is TRBJ2-3; D remains ambiguous. CDR1 and CDR2 (germline): DFQATT, SNEGSKA (reference sequence). The CDR3 spans 12 residues. V lost 6 bases and J 5 bases, leaving 12 bases between the germline ends. CDR3 sequence: CSAVGNGDTQYF. The CDR3 DNA reads TGCAGTGCCGTCGGAAATGGAGATACGCAGTATTTT.

This clonotype was counted a few times. This rearrangement joins TRBV5-5 to TRBJ1-5; D possibly corresponds to TRBD1 (6 bases). Per germline, CDR1 SGHKS and CDR2 YYEKEE (reference sequence). Trimming took 4 bases from V and 3 from J, leaving 11 bases between them. CDR3 length: 14 residues. The CDR3 sequence: CASSPNRVNQPQHF. Here the CDR3 DNA reads TGTGCCAGCAGCCCCAACAGGGTCAATCAGCCCCAGCATTTT.

At least ten counts were recorded for this clonotype. V gene TRBV29-1 combines with J gene TRBJ1-1; no firm D call. Looked up from germline, CDR1 is SQVTM and CDR2 is ANQGSEA. V lost 6 bases, J lost 1 base, and 9 bases lay in between. This CDR3 is built from 12 residues. CDR3 nucleotides: TGCAGCGTGATGGCAGGGAACACTGAAGCTTTCTTT. Protein sequence: CSVMAGNTEAFF.

The chain couples TRBV9 to TRBJ1-2, with a possible D match to TRBD1 (6 bases). Germline CDR1 SGDLS, CDR2 YYNGEE. CDR3 length equals 15 residues. Trimming pared 3 bases from V and 2 bases from J, leaving 14 bases between. The CDR3 is CASSGRSGANYGYTF. As DNA, the CDR3 is TGTGCCAGCAGCGGTAGGTCAGGGGCGAACTATGGCTACACCTTC.

This clonotype was seen at least ten times. This rearrangement joins TRBV11-2 to TRBJ2-1, with D hard to call. CDR1 is SGHAT, CDR2 FQNNGV, per germline. This CDR3 has 18 amino acids. Trimming pared 4 bases from V and 4 bases from J, leaving 23 bases between. CDR3 loop: CASSSKRPSKMKYNEQFF. Here the CDR3 DNA reads TGTGCCAGCAGCTCCAAGAGGCCCTCGAAGATGAAGTACAATGAGCAGTTCTTC.

Ten or more counts support this clonotype. The V and J genes are TRBV5-6 and TRBJ2-7, with 11 positions matching TRBD1. Trimming at V came to 4 bases and at J to 9 bases, leaving 6 bases not matched to a gene. The CDR3 spans 13 residues. The V gene's germline CDR1 is SGHDT and CDR2 YYEEEE. The CDR3 spells CASSVGTGGPQYF. For the CDR3, the DNA is TGTGCCAGCAGCGTTGGGACAGGGGGACCGCAGTACTTC.

In this sample, this clonotype turned up a few times. The rearrangement uses TRBV20-1 and TRBJ2-1, with 10 bases lining up with TRBD2. The V gene's germline CDR1 is DFQATT and CDR2 SNEGSKA (reference sequence). The CDR3 totals 15 residues. J lost 7 bases, V lost 3 bases, and 9 bases had no gene match. The CDR3 reads CSARGLAGVKNEQFF. In DNA, the CDR3 is TGCAGTGCTAGGGGGCTAGCGGGAGTCAAGAATGAGCAGTTCTTC.

This clonotype was seen a few times. This rearrangement joins TRBV20-1 to TRBJ1-4, with a possible D match to TRBD1 (5 bases). The CDR3 is 14 residues long. CDR1 and CDR2 (germline): DFQATT, SNEGSKA (reference sequence). Trimming cost V 3 bases and J 3 bases, with 11 bases left between them. Here the CDR3 DNA reads TGCAGTGCTAGCCCGGCAGGGTCTAATGAAAAACTGTTTTTT. This codes for CSASPAGSNEKLFF.

This CDR3 is CASSLWFKGNTEAFF. For the CDR3, the DNA is TGTGCCAGCAGTTTATGGTTTAAGGGGAACACTGAAGCTTTCTTT. The chain joins TRBV28 to TRBJ1-1, with D unclear. Germline loops: CDR1 MDHEN, CDR2 SYDVKM. Trimming took off 0 bases at V and 1 base at J, with 9 bases between the two ends. CDR3 length: 15 amino acids. The variable domain in full, with the rest retrieved from reference TRBV28 and TRBJ1-1, is DVKVTQSSRYLVKRTGEKVFLECVQDMDHENMFWYRQDPGLGLRLIYFSYDVKMKEKGDIPEGYSVSREKKERFSLILESASTNQTSMYLCASSLWFKGNTEAFFGQGTRLTVV.

V usage is TRBV28 and J usage is TRBJ2-7; D is uncertain. Trimming took 2 bases from V and 5 from J, leaving 4 bases between them. There are 11 residues in the CDR3. Germline values: CDR1 MDHEN, CDR2 SYDVKM. The CDR3 loop reads CASSLNDEQYF. CDR3 DNA sequence: TGTGCCAGCAGTTTAAACGACGAGCAGTACTTC.

This clonotype was picked up a small number of times. CDR3: CATSRGAAGGLKETQYF. Here the CDR3 DNA reads TGTGCCACCAGCAGAGGAGCAGCGGGGGGGCTAAAAGAGACCCAGTACTTC. The chain recombines TRBV15 with TRBJ2-5; 10 nucleotides match TRBD2. Germline V gene data show CDR1 as LNHNV and CDR2 as YYDKDF (reference sequence). The CDR3 loop spans 17 amino acids. The trim removed 1 base at V and 3 bases at J, leaving 8 bases unmatched.

The chain employs TRBV4-1 and TRBJ2-1; D call uncertain. Germline CDR1 is MGHRA and CDR2 is YSYEKL. V dropped 0 bases and J dropped 10 bases, with 7 bases sitting between them. There are 12 residues in the CDR3. This chain's CDR3 is CASSQELQEQFF. CDR3 DNA: TGCGCCAGCAGCCAAGAATTGCAGGAGCAGTTCTTC.

The chain carries TRBV2 and TRBJ2-3; D ambiguous. The CDR3 is 16 residues long. V was clipped by 8 bases and J by 1 base, with 19 bases between them. Germline V lookup: CDR1 SNHLY, CDR2 FYNNEI. This chain's CDR3 is CASLELATWGTDTQYF. The CDR3 region has the DNA TGTGCCAGCCTGGAGCTGGCCACGTGGGGCACAGATACGCAGTATTTT.

This clonotype was counted a few times. The J gene is TRBJ2-7, the V gene TRBV5-1, with D maybe TRBD2 (5 bases). CDR1 and CDR2 (germline): SGHRS, YFSETQ. The length of the CDR3 is 16 residues. V was clipped by 4 bases and J by 4 bases, with 21 bases between them. CDR3 sequence: CASSQSLGSYKYEQYF. The CDR3 DNA reads TGCGCCAGCAGCCAGTCATTAGGGAGCTATAAATACGAGCAGTACTTC.

This clonotype has a handful of counts. The rearrangement joins TRBV6-1 to TRBJ1-5, with D hard to call. Germline loops: CDR1 MNHNS, CDR2 SASEGT. This CDR3 has 13 residues. V lost 8 bases and J 3 bases, leaving 11 bases between the germline ends. The CDR3 region is CASGVQSNQPQHF. CDR3 coding DNA: TGTGCCAGCGGAGTACAGTCCAATCAGCCCCAGCATTTT.

This clonotype has more than one count but fewer than ten. V is TRBV7-2 and J is TRBJ1-6; perhaps TRBD1 as D (5 bases). V gave up 5 bases and J gave up 6 bases, with 14 bases separating them. This CDR3 comprises 15 residues. Germline V lookup: CDR1 SGHTA, CDR2 FQGNSA. CDR3 nucleotide sequence: TGTGCCAGCAGCCCTCACCAGGGTCCTAATTCACCCCTCCACTTT. Translating gives CASSPHQGPNSPLHF. Together with reference TRBV7-2 and TRBJ1-6, the CDR3 gives the full variable domain: GAGVSQSPSNKVTEKGKDVELRCDPISGHTALYWYRQSLGQGLEFLIYFQGNSAPDKSGLPSDRFSAERTGGSVSTLTIQRTQQEDSAVYLCASSPHQGPNSPLHFGNGTRLTVT.

This clonotype was detected ten times or more. The rearrangement joins TRBV6-5 to TRBJ2-1, with D possibly being TRBD2 (5 bases). CDR3 length equals 16 residues. Germline V lookup: CDR1 MNHEY, CDR2 SVGAGI. V lost 1 base and J lost 6, with 16 bases in between. The CDR3 is CASSYYKYGERNEQFF. The CDR3 bases are TGTGCCAGCAGTTACTACAAATACGGGGAACGCAATGAGCAGTTCTTC.

V and J are TRBV12-3 or TRBV12-4 and TRBJ2-7; D perhaps matches TRBD2 (6 bases). The CDR3 runs to 13 residues. V lost 4 bases, J lost 2 bases, and 9 bases lay in between. In nucleotides, the CDR3 is TGTGCCAGCAGTTGGACTACCGCCTACGAGCAGTACTTC. Amino acid sequence: CASSWTTAYEQYF.

This chain links TRBV12-3 or TRBV12-4 with TRBJ2-7; no definite D call. CDR3 length equals 14 residues. Trimming left V 1 base short and J 0 bases short, with 7 bases between. In nucleotides, the CDR3 is TGTGCCAGCAGTTTAGTGAGGAGCTCCTACGAGCAGTACTTC. Protein: CASSLVRSSYEQYF.

This clonotype was counted between two and nine times. The rearrangement links TRBV25-1 to TRBJ2-7; 7 bases align to TRBD1. The CDR3 length is 12 residues. The trim removed 10 bases at V and 3 bases at J, leaving 6 bases unmatched. The germline V gene encodes CDR1 MGHDK and CDR2 SYGVNS. CDR3 region: CATRGQFYEQYF. The CDR3, as DNA: TGTGCCACACGGGGACAGTTCTACGAGCAGTACTTC.

This clonotype was seen a handful of times. The chain carries TRBV20-1 and TRBJ2-7; 12 positions agree with TRBD2. This CDR3 is 17 amino acids long. Germline V gives CDR1 DFQATT, CDR2 SNEGSKA (reference sequence). The ends lost 0 bases at V and 1 base at J; junction bases unmatched: 7. The CDR3 here is CSARDGLAGPQSYEQYF. The CDR3 nucleotides read TGCAGTGCTAGAGATGGACTAGCGGGGCCACAATCCTACGAGCAGTACTTC.

The J gene is TRBJ2-1, the V gene TRBV5-6; the D gene is possibly TRBD1 (6 bases). The CDR3 sequence is 12 residues long. Germline V gene sequence: CDR1 SGHDT, CDR2 YYEEEE. Trimming took 5 bases from V and 9 from J, leaving 12 bases between them. This CDR3 reads CASSWGRLEQFF. The CDR3 DNA reads TGTGCCAGCAGTTGGGGGCGTCTTGAGCAGTTCTTC.

CDR3 loop: CASSLASGPQETQYF. The CDR3 nucleotides are TGCGCCAGCAGCTTGGCTTCCGGTCCCCAAGAGACCCAGTACTTC. This chain uses TRBV5-1 with TRBJ2-5; D is unresolved. This CDR3 contains 15 residues. Germline CDR1 is SGHRS and CDR2 is YFSETQ. V gave up 0 bases and J gave up 1 base, with 10 bases separating them.

The chain joins TRBV4-3 to TRBJ2-1; D may be TRBD2 (6 bases). The CDR3 contains 16 residues. The germline gives CDR1 LGHNA, CDR2 YSLEER. Trimming pared 1 base from V and 2 bases from J, leaving 12 bases between. CDR3 region: CASSQAVGGTYNEQFF. DNA for the CDR3: TGCGCCAGCAGCCAAGCGGTGGGGGGAACCTACAATGAGCAGTTCTTC.

This clonotype was counted many times. The gene calls are TRBV7-2 and TRBJ2-3, with TRBD2 as a possible D gene (5 bases). With 8 bases removed from V and 1 base from J, the gap between germline ends came to 13 bases. Germline CDR1 SGHTA, CDR2 FQGNSA. CDR3 size: 14 residues. CDR3 in amino acids: CASGIAPGTDTQYF. The CDR3 DNA reads TGTGCCAGCGGCATAGCGCCTGGCACAGATACGCAGTATTTT.